The 10 T cell receptor beta chains below come from one sample, sequenced in a study of blood T cells in healthy people across ages. Then a second PCR, running about 7 to 11 cycles, was carried out with a sample-barcoded 5' primer and a J-beta primer mix. TCRdb processed the 5' RACE reads anew with MiXCR; each CDR3 protein has one entry. This table has 1.5 million to 2 million distinct CDR3 sequences, about 28% appearing once. Sequencing input: blood. The receptors shown here come from a woman aged 25-40 years in good health.

This chain joins TRBV20-1 and TRBJ2-1; D is undetermined. The V end lost 2 bases, the J end lost 4 bases, and 6 bases lay between the germline ends. This CDR3 has 12 residues. Looked up from germline, CDR1 is DFQATT and CDR2 is SNEGSKA (reference sequence). This CDR3 reads CSARWEYNEQFF. The CDR3 DNA reads as TGCAGTGCTAGATGGGAATACAATGAGCAGTTCTTC.

The rearrangement joins TRBV6-6 to TRBJ2-2, with TRBD1 matching 8 bases. This CDR3 has 16 amino acids. The germline V gene encodes CDR1 MNHNY and CDR2 SVGAGI (reference sequence). Trimming removed 7 bases from V and 4 bases from J; junction bases left unmatched: 11. CDR3 nucleotide sequence: TGTGCCAGCACTCGACCCGGGACAGGAGGCACCGGGGAGCTGTTTTTT. Protein sequence: CASTRPGTGGTGELFF.

This sequence joins TRBV5-1 and TRBJ2-2, with TRBD2 identical over 10 bases. J gave up 5 bases and V 0 bases, and 4 bases lay outside the gene matches. There are 16 residues in the CDR3. Germline CDR1 reads SGHRS; CDR2 reads YFSETQ. The CDR3 spells CASSLGPSGGTGELFF. The DNA of the CDR3 is TGCGCCAGCAGCTTGGGTCCTAGCGGGGGTACCGGGGAGCTGTTTTTT.

This clonotype was observed a handful of times. The chain links TRBV24-1 to TRBJ2-1; 7 bases fit TRBD1. Germline V gene lookup returns CDR1 KGHDR and CDR2 SFDVKD. With 3 bases clipped from V and 4 bases from J, the junction kept 8 bases outside the gene matches. The CDR3 runs to 16 residues. Here the CDR3 reads CATSDTRGRSYNEQFF. CDR3 DNA sequence: TGTGCCACCAGTGATACGAGGGGGCGGTCGTACAATGAGCAGTTCTTC.

The V call is TRBV5-1, the J call TRBJ2-1, with TRBD2 matching over 10 bases. Germline V gene lookup returns CDR1 SGHRS and CDR2 YFSETQ. With 3 bases clipped from V and 9 bases from J, the junction kept 18 bases outside the gene matches. This CDR3 is 18 amino acids long. The CDR3 loop reads CASSWLGTSEASRGEQFF. CDR3 DNA sequence: TGCGCCAGCAGCTGGCTTGGGACTAGCGAGGCCTCCAGGGGTGAGCAGTTCTTC.

The chain joins TRBV3-1 to TRBJ2-3; TRBD2 might be the D (5 bases). This CDR3 spans 12 amino acids. Looked up from germline, CDR1 is LGHDT and CDR2 is YNNKEL (reference sequence). Trimming removed 2 bases from V and 6 bases from J, with 6 bases in between. DNA for the CDR3: TGTGCCAGCAGCCAAAGGAGGGATACGCAGTATTTT. Protein: CASSQRRDTQYF.

A word on this clonotype: A much larger clone lies a single base off, so this may be a read error. The rearrangement uses TRBV29-1 and TRBJ2-7; 11 positions agree with TRBD2. CDR3 length: 14 amino acids. The V gene's germline CDR1 is SQVTM and CDR2 ANQGSEA. This chain's CDR3 is CCVEVAGGPYEQYF. The CDR3 nucleotides read TGCTGCGTTGAAGTAGCGGGAGGGCCCTACGAGCAGTACTTC.

Written as DNA, the CDR3 is TGTGCCAGCAGTCTACAGGGGGCGAAGAACTATGGCTACACCTTC. Its protein is CASSLQGAKNYGYTF. The genes are TRBV6-5 and TRBJ1-2; TRBD1 agrees at 9 bases. V trimming: 5 bases; J trimming: 2 bases; junction bases outside the gene matches: 6. The CDR3 covers 15 residues. CDR1 is MNHEY, CDR2 SVGAGI, per germline.

This clonotype has a handful of counts. This chain connects TRBV7-2 to TRBJ2-3; D unclear. CDR1 is SGHTA, CDR2 FQGNSA, per germline. V was shortened by 7 bases and J by 8 bases, with 19 bases between the two germline ends. The CDR3 is 14 amino acids. CDR3 sequence reads: CASISSASLVTQYF. The CDR3 nucleotides read TGTGCCAGCATTTCCTCGGCCTCTTTGGTTACGCAGTATTTT.

As for this clonotype: One base away lies a much larger clone, so this may be a sequencing read error. The chain joins TRBV20-1 to TRBJ2-1, with TRBD1 matching over 9 bases. The last part of the DNA fits TRBJ2-7 better; the J call may be wrong. The CDR3 covers 18 residues. CDR1 and CDR2 (germline): DFQATT, SNEGSKA (reference sequence). The CDR3 DNA reads TGCAGTGCTTTCGCACCGGGACAGGGAGGGGGCTCCTACAATGAGCAGTACTTC. Amino acids: CSAFAPGQGGGSYNEQYF.